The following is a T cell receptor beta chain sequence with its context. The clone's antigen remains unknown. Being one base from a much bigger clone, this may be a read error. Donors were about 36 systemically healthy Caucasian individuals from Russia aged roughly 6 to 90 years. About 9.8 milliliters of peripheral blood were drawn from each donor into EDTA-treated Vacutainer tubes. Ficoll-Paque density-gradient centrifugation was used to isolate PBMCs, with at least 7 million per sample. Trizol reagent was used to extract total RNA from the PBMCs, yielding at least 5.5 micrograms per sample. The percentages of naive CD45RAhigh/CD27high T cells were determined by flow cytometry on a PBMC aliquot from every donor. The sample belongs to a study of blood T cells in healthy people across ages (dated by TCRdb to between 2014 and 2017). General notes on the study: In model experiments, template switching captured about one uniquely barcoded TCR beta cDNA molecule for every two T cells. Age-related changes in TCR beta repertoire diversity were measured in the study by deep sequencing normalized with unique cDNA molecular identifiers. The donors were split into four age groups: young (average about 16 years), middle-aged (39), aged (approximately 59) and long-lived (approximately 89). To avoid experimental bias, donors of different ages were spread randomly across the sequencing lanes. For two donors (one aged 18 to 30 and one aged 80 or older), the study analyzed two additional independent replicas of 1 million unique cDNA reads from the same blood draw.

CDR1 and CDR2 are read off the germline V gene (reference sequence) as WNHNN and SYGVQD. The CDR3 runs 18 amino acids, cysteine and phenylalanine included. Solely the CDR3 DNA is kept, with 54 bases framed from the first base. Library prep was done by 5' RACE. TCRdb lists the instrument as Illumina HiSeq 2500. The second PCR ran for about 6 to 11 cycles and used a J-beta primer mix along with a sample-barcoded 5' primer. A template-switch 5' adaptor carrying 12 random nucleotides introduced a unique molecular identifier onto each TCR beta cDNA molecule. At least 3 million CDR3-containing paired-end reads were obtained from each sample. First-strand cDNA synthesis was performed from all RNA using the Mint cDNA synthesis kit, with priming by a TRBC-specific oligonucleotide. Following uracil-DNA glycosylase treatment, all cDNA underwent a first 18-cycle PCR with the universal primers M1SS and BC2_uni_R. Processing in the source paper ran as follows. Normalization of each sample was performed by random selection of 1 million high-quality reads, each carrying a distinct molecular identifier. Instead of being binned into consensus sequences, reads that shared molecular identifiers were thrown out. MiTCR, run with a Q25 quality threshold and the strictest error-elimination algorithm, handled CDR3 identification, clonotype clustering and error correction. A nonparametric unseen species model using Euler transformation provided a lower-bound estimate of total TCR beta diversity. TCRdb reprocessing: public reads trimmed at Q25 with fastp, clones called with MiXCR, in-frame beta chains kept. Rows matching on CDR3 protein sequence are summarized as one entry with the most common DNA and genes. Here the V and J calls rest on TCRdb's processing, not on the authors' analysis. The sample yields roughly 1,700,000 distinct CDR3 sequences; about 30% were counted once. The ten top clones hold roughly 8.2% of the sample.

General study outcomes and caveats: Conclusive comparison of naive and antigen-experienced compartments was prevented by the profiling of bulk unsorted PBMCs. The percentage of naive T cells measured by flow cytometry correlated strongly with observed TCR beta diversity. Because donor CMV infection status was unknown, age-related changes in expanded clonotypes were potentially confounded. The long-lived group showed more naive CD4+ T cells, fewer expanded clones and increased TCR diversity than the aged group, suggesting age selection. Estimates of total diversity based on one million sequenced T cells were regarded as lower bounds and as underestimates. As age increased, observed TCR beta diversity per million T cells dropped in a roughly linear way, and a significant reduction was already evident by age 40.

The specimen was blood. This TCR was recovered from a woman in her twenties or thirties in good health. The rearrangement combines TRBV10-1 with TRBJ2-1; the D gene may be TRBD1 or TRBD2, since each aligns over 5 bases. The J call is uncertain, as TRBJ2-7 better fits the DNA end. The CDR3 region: CASSGDGNGRSSYNEQYF. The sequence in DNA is TGCGCCAGCAGTGGGGACGGGAACGGGCGTAGCTCCTACAATGAGCAGTACTTC.